This T cell receptor beta chain was found in a study of OX40 agonist ivuxolimab in advanced cancers. The wider study: Patients received the agonistic anti-OX40 (CD134) antibody ivuxolimab. Dose-escalation patients had hepatocellular carcinoma, melanoma, renal cell or head and neck cancer.

The CDR3 runs to 15 residues. In germline, CDR1 is SGHAT, CDR2 FQDESV (reference sequence). Trimming removed 1 base from V and 3 bases from J, with 12 bases in between. The assay was immunoSEQ multiplex PCR, and TCRdb's table has in-frame clones only and misses some. The sample consists of over 30,000 clones, 82% of them appearing once. General study points: There was clonal expansion of CD4+ and CD8+ blood T cells by week 6 at 0.1 to 3.0 mg/kg. Normalized expansion of T-cell clones was also low for some nonresponders.

About this clone itself: Its antigen is not identified.

The receptor was isolated from an adult with an advanced solid tumor such as melanoma, head and neck, liver or kidney cancer. The sequences come from CD4+ or CD8+ T cells sorted from blood, collected in a trial of the OX40 agonist ivuxolimab. J is TRBJ1-2 and V is TRBV11-1, with D possibly being TRBD1 (6 bases). CDR3 region: CASSLGGGRDYGYTF. The DNA of the CDR3 is TGTGCCAGCAGCTTAGGTGGGGGGCGCGACTATGGCTACACCTTC.